Listed below are T cell receptor beta chains from one sample, sequenced in a study of shared clonotypes between healthy human individuals. Repertoires were generated with immunoSEQ multiplex PCR, while TCRdb's copy carries only in-frame clones and drops some. This table holds hundreds of thousands of clones, roughly 92% found once. The sample taken for sequencing was naive CD8+ T cells sorted from blood. These receptor sequences come from a man aged 30 to 39 in good health. The CDR3 runs from the conserved cysteine through the conserved F or W. The D gene is left open where the match is weak. Only part of the rows carry a size: once, few, many, or a class if the clone is expanded.

J | D | size | V | CDR3 | DNA
TRBJ2-7 | . | . | TRBV27 | CASSLYPDTYVGYEQYF | TGTGCCAGCAGTTTATACCCCGATACCTATGTCGGCTACGAGCAGTACTTC
TRBJ2-2 | . | . | TRBV28 | CASSLTLGGGPRGELFF | TGTGCCAGCAGTTTAACCTTGGGCGGAGGCCCACGGGGGGAGCTGTTTTTT
TRBJ2-3 | TRBD2 | . | TRBV7-9 | CASSSRTSGRTDTQYF | TGTGCCAGCAGCTCACGGACTAGCGGGAGGACAGATACGCAGTATTTT
TRBJ1-1 | . | . | TRBV5-6 | CASSLKAGLDHTEAFF | TGTGCCAGCAGCTTAAAAGCGGGGCTTGACCACACTGAAGCTTTCTTT
TRBJ2-1 | . | once | TRBV11-2 | CASSLGPRLPYNEQFF | TGTGCCAGCAGCTTAGGGCCGCGCCTACCTTACAATGAGCAGTTCTTC
TRBJ1-5 | . | . | TRBV5-1 | CASSLAGSSTHPQHF | TGCGCCAGCAGCTTGGCAGGGTCGAGTACTCACCCCCAGCATTTT
TRBJ1-2 | . | once | TRBV10-3 | CAISERGTNYGYTF | TGTGCCATCAGTGAGAGAGGAACTAACTATGGCTACACCTTC
TRBJ1-3 | . | . | TRBV27 | CASSLQFSGNTIYF | TGTGCCAGCAGTTTACAATTCTCTGGAAACACCATATATTTT
TRBJ2-7 | . | . | TRBV23-1 | CASSQFRESAYEQYF | TGCGCCAGCAGTCAATTCAGGGAGTCAGCCTACGAGCAGTACTTC
TRBJ2-1 | . | . | TRBV29-1 | CSVAFGVTGGNEQFF | TGCAGCGTTGCTTTTGGGGTGACAGGTGGAAATGAGCAGTTCTTC
TRBJ2-1 | . | . | TRBV6-5 | CARGPTGCVNEQFF | TGTGCCAGAGGCCCTACAGGGTGCGTCAATGAGCAGTTCTTC
TRBJ1-2 | . | . | TRBV14 | CASSPPGYTF | TGTGCCAGCAGCCCCCCTGGCTACACCTTC
TRBJ2-5 | TRBD1 | . | TRBV11-3 | CASSSGQGLSETQYF | TGTGCCAGCAGCTCGGGACAGGGTTTATCAGAGACCCAGTACTTC
TRBJ2-3 | . | . | TRBV5-8 | CASSNREGADTQYF | TGTGCCAGCAGCAACAGGGAGGGCGCAGATACGCAGTATTTT
TRBJ2-7 | TRBD2 | . | TRBV9 | CASSVGEPGLVGSYEQYF | TGTGCCAGCAGCGTAGGAGAGCCGGGACTAGTGGGCTCCTACGAGCAGTACTTC
TRBJ1-5 | . | once | TRBV27 | CASSSPPTYQPQHF | TGTGCCAGCAGTTCCCCCCCGACCTATCAGCCCCAGCATTTT
TRBJ2-7 | TRBD2 | few | TRBV7-9 | CASSLGGEGTPEQYF | TGTGCCAGCAGCTTAGGAGGGGAGGGGACCCCCGAGCAGTACTTC
TRBJ2-2 | TRBD2 | . | TRBV2 | CASLAGSRPGELFF | TGTGCCAGCTTAGCGGGGTCGAGGCCCGGGGAGCTGTTTTTT
TRBJ2-1 | TRBD2 | . | TRBV7-9 | CASSSIAGLFVGDEQFF | TGTGCCAGCAGCTCTATAGCGGGGTTGTTTGTTGGGGATGAGCAGTTCTTC
TRBJ2-3 | TRBD1 | . | TRBV6-5 | CASSYKDREADTQYF | TGTGCCAGCAGTTACAAGGACAGGGAGGCAGATACGCAGTATTTT
TRBJ2-3 | TRBD2 | . | TRBV27 | CASSPGTSGRNTQYF | TGTGCCAGCAGCCCCGGGACTAGCGGGAGGAATACGCAGTATTTT
TRBJ2-7 | TRBD1 | . | TRBV19 | CASKGLSGTVYEQYF | TGTGCCAGTAAAGGCCTCTCCGGGACAGTTTACGAGCAGTACTTC
TRBJ2-5 | TRBD1 | . | TRBV5-4 | CASSSEGQGAVETQYF | TGTGCCAGCAGCTCAGAGGGACAGGGGGCCGTCGAGACCCAGTACTTC
TRBJ2-7 | . | . | TRBV5-4 | CASSSGGTGTYEQYF | TGTGCCAGCAGCTCGGGGGGGACAGGGACCTACGAGCAGTACTTC
TRBJ2-7 | . | once | TRBV6-6 | CASSLGFSSYEQYF | TGTGCCAGCAGTTTAGGGTTTTCCTCCTACGAGCAGTACTTC
TRBJ1-1 | TRBD1 | . | TRBV2 | CASSEAAAGGQPEAFF | TGTGCCAGCAGTGAAGCGGCGGCAGGGGGGCAGCCTGAAGCTTTCTTT
TRBJ2-7 | TRBD1 | once | TRBV7-9 | CASSTGTGGGRSYEQYF | TGTGCCAGCAGCACTGGGACAGGAGGAGGTCGGTCCTACGAGCAGTACTTC
TRBJ2-7 | TRBD2 | . | TRBV4-1 | CASSQDSGTSGGISYEQYF | TGCGCCAGCAGCCAAGACTCCGGGACTAGCGGGGGTATATCCTACGAGCAGTACTTC
TRBJ2-1 | TRBD2 | . | TRBV4-1 | CASSHIAGGLGDEQFF | TGCGCCAGCAGCCATATAGCGGGAGGATTGGGCGATGAGCAGTTCTTC
TRBJ1-1 | TRBD1 | once | TRBV13 | CASSPSLGRGLNTEAFF | TGTGCCAGCAGCCCCTCTTTGGGCAGGGGGCTAAACACTGAAGCTTTCTTT
TRBJ2-1 | . | . | TRBV5-1 | CASSSVQRGYNEQFF | TGCGCCAGCAGTTCAGTACAAAGGGGGTACAATGAGCAGTTCTTC
TRBJ2-1 | . | . | TRBV11-2 | CASSLLSNEQFF | TGTGCCAGCAGTCTTTTGTCCAATGAGCAGTTCTTC
TRBJ2-3 | TRBD2 | . | TRBV9 | CASSVAGTSGGGTDTQYF | TGTGCCAGCAGCGTAGCCGGGACTAGCGGGGGGGGCACAGATACGCAGTATTTT
TRBJ2-1 | . | . | TRBV11-2 | CASSLDPDVSFNEQFF | TGTGCCAGCAGCTTAGACCCTGATGTCTCATTCAATGAGCAGTTCTTC
TRBJ1-1 | . | . | TRBV27 | CASSLSGGYTEAFF | TGTGCCAGCAGTTTATCGGGGGGATACACTGAAGCTTTCTTT
TRBJ1-4 | TRBD1 | . | TRBV7-9 | CASSGPGTGDEKLFF | TGTGCCAGCAGCGGACCCGGGACAGGGGATGAAAAACTGTTTTTT
TRBJ2-4 | TRBD2 | . | TRBV27 | CASSPTSGNIQYF | TGTGCCAGCAGTCCGACTAGCGGAAACATTCAGTACTTC
TRBJ2-3 | . | . | TRBV28 | CASSLYGTDTQYF | TGTGCCAGCAGTTTATACGGCACAGATACGCAGTATTTT
TRBJ2-7 | TRBD1 | . | TRBV18 | CASSPPDRATYEQYF | TGTGCCAGCTCACCTCCTGACAGGGCCACCTACGAGCAGTACTTC
TRBJ2-1 | TRBD2 | . | TRBV7-6 | CASSLSVAGTYNEQFF | TGTGCCAGCAGCTTATCAGTAGCGGGAACCTACAATGAGCAGTTCTTC
TRBJ2-1 | TRBD2 | . | TRBV6-5 | CASSRLAGGYNEQFF | TGTGCCAGCAGTCGACTAGCGGGTGGTTACAATGAGCAGTTCTTC
TRBJ2-1 | . | . | TRBV27 | CASSPLQTYNEQFF | TGTGCCAGCAGCCCCCTCCAGACCTACAATGAGCAGTTCTTC
TRBJ2-1 | . | . | TRBV23-1 | CASSHSFQGGRANEQFF | TGCGCCAGCAGTCACTCATTCCAAGGGGGGAGGGCCAATGAGCAGTTCTTC
TRBJ2-1 | . | . | TRBV28 | CASSWEGGYNEQFF | TGTGCCAGCAGTTGGGAGGGGGGTTACAATGAGCAGTTCTTC
TRBJ2-1 | . | . | TRBV7-9 | CASSPTLGGKGYNEQFF | TGTGCCAGCAGCCCCACCCTTGGGGGGAAAGGCTACAATGAGCAGTTCTTC
TRBJ2-1 | TRBD2 | . | TRBV7-3 | CASSFITSGTHEQFF | TGTGCCAGCAGCTTTATTACTAGCGGGACCCATGAGCAGTTCTTC
TRBJ2-7 | . | . | TRBV28 | CASGGDSYEQYF | TGTGCCAGCGGGGGCGACTCCTACGAGCAGTACTTC
TRBJ2-3 | TRBD2 | . | TRBV14 | CASSQGALAGGFHTDTQYF | TGTGCCAGCAGCCAAGGAGCTCTAGCGGGAGGGTTCCACACAGATACGCAGTATTTT
TRBJ2-1 | . | . | TRBV7-9 | CASSLVLEYNEQFF | TGTGCCAGCAGCTTAGTTCTAGAGTACAATGAGCAGTTCTTC
TRBJ2-7 | . | . | TRBV28 | CASSLLSRGGHEQYF | TGTGCCAGCAGTTTATTGTCCAGGGGCGGTCACGAGCAGTACTTC
TRBJ1-2 | . | . | TRBV13 | CASSRGTINYGYTF | TGTGCCAGCAGCCGGGGGACGATTAACTATGGCTACACCTTC
TRBJ2-1 | . | . | TRBV28 | CASSPSPYNEQFF | TGTGCCAGCTCCCCGAGCCCTTACAATGAGCAGTTCTTC
TRBJ2-7 | TRBD1 | . | TRBV19 | CASSPQGGQGDEQYF | TGTGCCAGTAGTCCGCAAGGGGGACAGGGGGACGAGCAGTACTTC
TRBJ2-7 | TRBD2 | . | TRBV27 | CASSVPGLAGEQYF | TGTGCCAGCAGCGTCCCGGGACTAGCTGGAGAGCAGTACTTC
TRBJ2-5 | TRBD2 | . | TRBV7-8 | CASSLGTSGEKYQETQYF | TGTGCCAGCAGCTTGGGGACTAGCGGGGAGAAGTACCAAGAGACCCAGTACTTC